This T cell receptor beta chain was recovered during a study of shared clonotypes between healthy human individuals. CD45RO-negative, CCR7-positively selected cells formed the naive CD8 fraction, excluding terminally differentiated effector memory CD45RA+ cells. The CDR3 totals 17 residues. From germline, CDR1 is SGHAT and CDR2 FQNNGV. Trimming left V 5 bases short and J 0 bases short, with 19 bases between. TCRdb keeps only in-frame clones here, not all; method: immunoSEQ multiplex PCR. Of hundreds of thousands of clones listed, about 96% were seen once; the top ten hold under 0.3%. V is TRBV11-2 and J is TRBJ2-5; a possible D gene is TRBD2 (5 bases). Source material: naive CD8+ T cells sorted from blood. The TCR was taken from a man aged 25-45 years in good health. The CDR3 is CASSLMVSAPNQETQYF. CDR3 in DNA: TGTGCCAGCAGCCTTATGGTTAGCGCCCCGAACCAAGAGACCCAGTACTTC. Complete variable domain (other parts from reference TRBV11-2 and TRBJ2-5): EAGVAQSPRYKIIEKRQSVAFWCNPISGHATLYWYQQILGQGPKLLIQFQNNGVVDDSQLPKDRFSAERLKGVDSTLKIQPAKLEDSAVYLCASSLMVSAPNQETQYFGPGTRLLVL.